These 25 T cell receptor beta chains originate from one sample sequenced in a study of T cells in Graves' hyperthyroidism and ophthalmopathy. Amplification yielded TCR beta CDR3 regions, with RNA transcripts as the source. The HTBI primer set served for first-round RT-PCR of the TCR CDR3. TCRdb reprocessed the multiplex PCR reads via MiXCR and lists one record per CDR3 protein. The sample yields about 610,000 distinct CDR3 sequences, 16% seen once. The specimen sequenced was blood. These TCRs come from a woman in her forties with Graves' ophthalmopathy.

This clonotype was picked up a small number of times. The chain recombines TRBV6-2 or TRBV6-3 with TRBJ2-4, with D perhaps TRBD2 (5 bases). CDR3 length: 13 residues. With 2 bases removed from V and 5 bases from J, the gap between germline ends came to 7 bases. Germline V gene lookup returns CDR1 MNHEY and CDR2 SVGEGT. CDR3 region: CASSYEEENIQYF. In DNA form, the CDR3 reads TGTGCCAGCAGTTACGAGGAGGAAAACATTCAGTACTTC.

This clonotype was counted at least ten times. The rearrangement links TRBV28 to TRBJ2-2; D is ambiguous. The V end was cut by 9 bases, the J end by 1 base, with 12 bases between. CDR1 MDHEN and CDR2 SYDVKM come from the germline V gene. The CDR3 is 14 amino acids. The CDR3 reads CASSPRQNTGELFF. The CDR3, as DNA: TGTGCCAGTAGCCCCCGACAGAACACCGGGGAGCTGTTTTTT.

This clonotype showed up many times. This chain joins TRBV2 and TRBJ2-3, with TRBD2 matching 14 bases. CDR1 and CDR2 (germline): SNHLY, FYNNEI. Losses at the gene ends were 6 bases for V and 2 bases for J; bases not matched to a gene: 4. This CDR3 contains 16 residues. CDR3 region: CASRGLAGVVTDTQYF. The CDR3 coding sequence is TGTGCCAGCAGGGGACTAGCGGGAGTAGTCACAGATACGCAGTATTTT.

This chain uses TRBV29-1 with TRBJ2-7; D assignment may be TRBD1 or TRBD2 (5 bases each). The length of the CDR3 is 14 residues. With 4 bases removed from V and 7 bases from J, the gap between germline ends came to 20 bases. Germline loops: CDR1 SQVTM, CDR2 ANQGSEA. The CDR3 DNA sequence: TGCAGCGTTGGAACCTGGGGGTCCTACGAAGAGCAGTACTTC. Residues: CSVGTWGSYEEQYF.

The chain uses TRBV5-6 and TRBJ1-6, with D uncertain. Trimming removed 0 bases at V and 10 bases at J, with 11 bases between. CDR3 length equals 14 residues. Germline CDR1 and CDR2: SGHDT and YYEEEE. As DNA, the CDR3 is TGTGCCAGCAGCTTGGGAGTCGGGGAGTCACCCCTCCACTTT. Encoded protein: CASSLGVGESPLHF. The complete variable domain, with remaining parts taken from reference TRBV5-6 and TRBJ1-6, reads DAGVTQSPTHLIKTRGQQVTLRCSPKSGHDTVSWYQQALGQGPQFIFQYYEEEERQRGNFPDRFSGHQFPNYSSELNVNALLLGDSALYLCASSLGVGESPLHFGNGTRLTVT.

The chain recombines TRBV20-1 with TRBJ1-5; no clear D gene. This CDR3 contains 12 residues. Between the trimmed V and J ends, which lost 4 bases and 6 bases, there was a span of 10 bases. The germline gives CDR1 DFQATT, CDR2 SNEGSKA (reference sequence). CDR3 nucleotide sequence: TGCAGTGCTAAGAGAGGTCTTCAGCCCCAGCATTTT. Translation: CSAKRGLQPQHF.

This clonotype was counted many times. The V gene is TRBV6-2 or TRBV6-3, the J gene TRBJ1-2; possibly TRBD1 for D (6 bases). Germline-derived CDR1 and CDR2 are MNHEY and SVGEGT. The ends were cut back, 6 bases at V and 6 bases at J, with 23 bases in the middle. The CDR3 runs to 16 residues. The CDR3 loop is CASRSPYRDRSHGYTF. CDR3 nucleotide sequence: TGTGCCAGCAGGAGTCCTTACAGGGACCGGTCGCATGGCTACACCTTC.

The chain combines TRBV5-1 with TRBJ2-1, with 7 bases that match TRBD1. Per germline, CDR1 SGHRS and CDR2 YFSETQ. V trimming: 5 bases; J trimming: 6 bases; junction bases outside the gene matches: 11. This CDR3 is 15 amino acids long. The CDR3 loop is CASRNPGTVTNEQFF. The CDR3 nucleotides are TGCGCCAGCAGAAACCCCGGGACAGTCACCAATGAGCAGTTCTTC.

This clonotype has at least ten counts. The chain recombines TRBV5-1 with TRBJ1-1; 8 bases line up with TRBD1. Germline CDR1 SGHRS, CDR2 YFSETQ. V shed 0 bases and J 5 bases; nucleotides not matched to a gene: 6. This CDR3 has 15 residues. This CDR3 reads CASSLAPDRVTEAFF. CDR3 DNA sequence: TGCGCCAGCAGCTTGGCCCCGGACAGGGTTACTGAAGCTTTCTTT.

J is TRBJ1-1 and V is TRBV29-1; D not resolved. From germline, CDR1 is SQVTM and CDR2 ANQGSEA. V lost 5 bases to trimming and J lost 7 bases, with 14 bases between them. The CDR3 is made up of 12 amino acids. The CDR3 nucleotides read TGCAGCGTTTACGGGCACCGGGGTGAAGCTTTCTTT. As protein: CSVYGHRGEAFF.

CDR3 residues: CASQNGGGHYGYTF. The CDR3 coding sequence is TGTGCCAGCCAGAACGGAGGGGGTCACTATGGCTACACCTTC. This rearrangement joins TRBV2 to TRBJ1-2, with D possibly matching TRBD1 (6 bases). The CDR3 runs 14 residues. The germline V and J ends were trimmed by 8 bases and 3 bases, with 16 bases remaining between them. CDR1 and CDR2 (germline): SNHLY, FYNNEI.

To note about this clonotype: This sequence may be a read error, since a much larger clone differs from it by one base. The CDR3 is CSASNSRVGTQYF. The CDR3 nucleotides are TGCAGTGCTAGTAATTCTAGGGTGGGTACGCAGTATTTT. The chain employs TRBV20-1 and TRBJ2-3; D is unresolved. The germline V gene encodes CDR1 DFQATT and CDR2 SNEGSKA (reference sequence). V dropped 3 bases and J dropped 8 bases, with 15 bases sitting between them. CDR3 length: 13 amino acids.

This chain joins TRBV30 and TRBJ2-2, with 8 bases that match TRBD2. V lost 8 bases to trimming and J lost 6 bases; unmatched junction nucleotides: 11. The CDR3 loop spans 14 amino acids. The V gene's germline CDR1 is GTSNPN and CDR2 SVGIG (reference sequence). The DNA of the CDR3 is TGTGCCCGGACAAAGCGGGGGACTCCCGGGGAGCTGTTTTTT. It yields the protein CARTKRGTPGELFF.

V is TRBV6-2 or TRBV6-3 and J is TRBJ2-7; D perhaps matches TRBD1 (6 bases). V was cut by 8 bases and J by 0 bases, with 17 bases left in between. This CDR3 contains 15 residues. Germline CDR1 is MNHEY and CDR2 is SVGEGT. DNA of the CDR3: TGTGCCAGCGCTCCCTCCCCAGGGGCCTCCTACGAGCAGTACTTC. Translation gives CASAPSPGASYEQYF.

This clonotype was observed many times. This sequence joins TRBV6-1 and TRBJ1-1; D is uncertain. Trimming stripped 5 bases from V and 1 base from J, with 17 bases between. Germline CDR1 and CDR2: MNHNS and SASEGT. CDR3 length equals 16 residues. CDR3 in DNA: TGTGCCAGCAGTCCCAGTTGGACGGTCTCGAACACTGAAGCTTTCTTT. It codes for CASSPSWTVSNTEAFF.

In its sample, this clonotype was seen many times. This chain uses TRBV7-2 with TRBJ2-2; perhaps TRBD2 as D (5 bases). This CDR3 region has 16 residues. The V gene's germline CDR1 is SGHTA and CDR2 FQGNSA. V lost 1 base and J lost 8, with 17 bases in between. DNA for the CDR3: TGTGCCAGCAGCTTAGACCGACTAACCACTAGAGGGGAGCTGTTTTTT. It specifies CASSLDRLTTRGELFF.

The sample holds many counts of this clonotype. The V and J genes are TRBV20-1 and TRBJ2-6; 8 bases agree with TRBD2. The CDR3 covers 19 residues. Germline CDR1 reads DFQATT; CDR2 reads SNEGSKA (reference sequence). V lost 3 bases and J lost 0; bases outside the gene matches: 13. The CDR3 coding sequence is TGCAGTGCTAGTGGAAGACTAGCGCCACAGTTCTCTGGGGCCAACGTCCTGACTTTC. The encoded protein is CSASGRLAPQFSGANVLTF.

The sample holds many counts of this clonotype. The chain joins TRBV7-2 to TRBJ2-5, with no clear D. CDR1 is SGHTA, CDR2 FQGNSA, per germline. V lost 5 bases and J lost 5, with 15 bases in between. The CDR3 loop spans 14 amino acids. CDR3: CASSLAGMGETQYF. In DNA form, the CDR3 reads TGTGCCAGCAGCCTGGCTGGGATGGGGGAGACCCAGTACTTC.

V gene TRBV3-1 combines with J gene TRBJ1-4, with D perhaps TRBD1 (5 bases). Trimming removed 0 bases from V and 4 bases from J, with 18 bases in between. The germline V gene encodes CDR1 LGHDT and CDR2 YNNKEL (reference sequence). The CDR3 contains 18 residues. CDR3 in DNA: TGTGCCAGCAGCCAAGATTTGGGGGTAGGGGCCGGTAATGAAAAACTGTTTTTT. Amino acids: CASSQDLGVGAGNEKLFF.

This clonotype was recorded many times. The J gene is TRBJ2-1, the V gene TRBV20-1, with no clear D. CDR1 DFQATT and CDR2 SNEGSKA come from the germline V gene (reference sequence). This CDR3 has 14 amino acids. Trimming took 6 bases from V and 8 from J, leaving 20 bases between them. The CDR3 DNA is TGCAGTGCCCCGACCGGGCCCTTCAGAGATGAGCAGTTCTTC. It encodes CSAPTGPFRDEQFF.

This clonotype was detected ten times or more. The rearrangement joins TRBV2 to TRBJ2-7; possible D gene TRBD1, 5 bases. The CDR3 sequence is 14 residues long. Germline CDR1 reads SNHLY; CDR2 reads FYNNEI. V shed 1 base and J shed 1 base, with 8 bases lying between them. The CDR3: CASSEVGVSYEQYF. The CDR3 nucleotides read TGTGCCAGCAGTGAAGTAGGGGTTTCCTACGAGCAGTACTTC. The full variable domain, rest sourced from reference TRBV2 and TRBJ2-7, is EPEVTQTPSHQVTQMGQEVILRCVPISNHLYFYWYRQILGQKVEFLVSFYNNEISEKSEIFDDQFSVERPDGSNFTLKIRSTKLEDSAMYFCASSEVGVSYEQYFGPGTRLTVT.

The V call is TRBV2, the J call TRBJ2-5; tentative D call: TRBD2 (5 bases). Germline-derived CDR1 and CDR2 are SNHLY and FYNNEI. This CDR3 has 14 amino acids. The V end was cut by 1 base, the J end by 4 bases, with 10 bases between. The CDR3 coding sequence is TGTGCCAGCAGTGAAGACCTCGGAGGAGAGACCCAGTACTTC. It encodes CASSEDLGGETQYF. Based on the CDR3 plus reference TRBV2 and TRBJ2-5, the full variable domain is EPEVTQTPSHQVTQMGQEVILRCVPISNHLYFYWYRQILGQKVEFLVSFYNNEISEKSEIFDDQFSVERPDGSNFTLKIRSTKLEDSAMYFCASSEDLGGETQYFGPGTRLLVL.

This clonotype was counted ten times or more. V gene TRBV7-3 combines with J gene TRBJ2-3; 7 bases fit TRBD2. V shed 5 bases, J shed 3 bases, and the junction held 8 bases outside the gene matches. Germline V lookup: CDR1 SGHTA, CDR2 FQGTGA. The length of the CDR3 is 15 residues. The CDR3 spells CASSTGLVGTDTQYF. As DNA, the CDR3 is TGTGCCAGCAGCACCGGACTAGTTGGTACAGATACGCAGTATTTT.

At least ten counts were recorded for this clonotype. CDR3 loop: CASSDDVNTEAFF. CDR3 DNA: TGTGCCAGCAGTGACGATGTGAACACTGAAGCTTTCTTT. The chain recombines TRBV2 with TRBJ1-1; no reliable D call. The CDR3 is made up of 13 amino acids. Germline V lookup: CDR1 SNHLY, CDR2 FYNNEI. Trimming shortened V by 3 bases and J by 0 bases, and 5 bases separated the two germline ends. The complete variable domain, with remaining parts taken from reference TRBV2 and TRBJ1-1, reads EPEVTQTPSHQVTQMGQEVILRCVPISNHLYFYWYRQILGQKVEFLVSFYNNEISEKSEIFDDQFSVERPDGSNFTLKIRSTKLEDSAMYFCASSDDVNTEAFFGQGTRLTVV.

This clonotype was seen a handful of times. This chain links TRBV28 with TRBJ2-7, with D possibly being TRBD1 or TRBD2 (6 bases each). The V and J ends lost 10 bases and 6 bases respectively, with 22 bases between them. The CDR3 has 14 residues. Germline V CDR1 and CDR2: MDHEN, SYDVKM. This CDR3 is CATIGGTRGGEQYF. In nucleotides, the CDR3 is TGTGCCACAATTGGAGGGACAAGGGGCGGCGAGCAGTACTTC.